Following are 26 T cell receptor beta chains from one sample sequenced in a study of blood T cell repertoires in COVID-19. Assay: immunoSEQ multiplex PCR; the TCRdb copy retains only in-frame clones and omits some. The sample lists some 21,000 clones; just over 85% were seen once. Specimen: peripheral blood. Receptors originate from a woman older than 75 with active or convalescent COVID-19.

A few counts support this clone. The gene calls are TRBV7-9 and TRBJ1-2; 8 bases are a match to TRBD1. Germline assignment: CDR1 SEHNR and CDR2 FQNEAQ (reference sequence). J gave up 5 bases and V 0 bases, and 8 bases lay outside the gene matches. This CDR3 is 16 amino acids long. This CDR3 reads CASSLAGQGSAYGYTF. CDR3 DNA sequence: TGTGCCAGCAGCTTAGCAGGACAGGGATCGGCGTATGGCTACACCTTC.

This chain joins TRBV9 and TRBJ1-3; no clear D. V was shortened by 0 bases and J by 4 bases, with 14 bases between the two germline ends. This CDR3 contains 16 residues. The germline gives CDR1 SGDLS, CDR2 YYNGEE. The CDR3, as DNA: TGTGCCAGCAGCGTAGATCCCGGGGAGAAGGGAAACACCATATATTTT. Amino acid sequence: CASSVDPGEKGNTIYF.

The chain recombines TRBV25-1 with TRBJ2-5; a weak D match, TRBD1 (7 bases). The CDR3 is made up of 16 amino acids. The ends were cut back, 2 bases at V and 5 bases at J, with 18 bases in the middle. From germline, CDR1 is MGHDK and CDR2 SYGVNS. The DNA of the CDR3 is TGTGCCAGCAGTGAAAGTTTGGCCAGGGGGGTTGAGACCCAGTACTTC. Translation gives CASSESLARGVETQYF.

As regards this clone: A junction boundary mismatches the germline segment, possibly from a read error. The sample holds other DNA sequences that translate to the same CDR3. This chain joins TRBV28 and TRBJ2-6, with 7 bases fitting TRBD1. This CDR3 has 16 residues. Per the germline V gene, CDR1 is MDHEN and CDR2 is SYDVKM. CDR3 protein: CAIQGQVFPGANVLTF. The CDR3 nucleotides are TGTGCCATCCAAGGACAGGTATTCCCTGGGGCCAACGTCCTAACTTTC.

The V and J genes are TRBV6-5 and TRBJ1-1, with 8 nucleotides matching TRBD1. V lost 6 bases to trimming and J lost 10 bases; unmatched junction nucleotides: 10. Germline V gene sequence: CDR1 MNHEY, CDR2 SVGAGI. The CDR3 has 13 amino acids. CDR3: CASRLRQGTGAFF. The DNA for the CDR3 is TGTGCCAGCAGGCTCAGACAGGGGACGGGAGCTTTCTTT.

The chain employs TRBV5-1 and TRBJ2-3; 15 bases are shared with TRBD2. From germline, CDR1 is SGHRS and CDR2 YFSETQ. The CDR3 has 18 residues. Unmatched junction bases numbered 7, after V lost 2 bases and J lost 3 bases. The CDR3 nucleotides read TGCGCCAGCAGCTTTGGGGGACTAGCGGGAGGACGGACAGATACGCAGTATTTT. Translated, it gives CASSFGGLAGGRTDTQYF.

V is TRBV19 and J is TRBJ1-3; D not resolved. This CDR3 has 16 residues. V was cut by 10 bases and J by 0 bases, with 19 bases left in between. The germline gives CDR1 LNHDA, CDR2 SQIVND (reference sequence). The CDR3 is CATSLGGRNSGNTIYF. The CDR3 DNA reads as TGTGCCACCAGCCTGGGAGGGCGTAACTCTGGAAACACCATATATTTT.

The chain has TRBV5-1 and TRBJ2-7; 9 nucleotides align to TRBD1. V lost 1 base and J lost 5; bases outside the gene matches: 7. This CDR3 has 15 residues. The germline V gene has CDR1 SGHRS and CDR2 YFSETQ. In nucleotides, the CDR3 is TGCGCCAGCAGCTTGTGGGGGACAGGGTTTGACGAGCAGTACTTC. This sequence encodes CASSLWGTGFDEQYF.

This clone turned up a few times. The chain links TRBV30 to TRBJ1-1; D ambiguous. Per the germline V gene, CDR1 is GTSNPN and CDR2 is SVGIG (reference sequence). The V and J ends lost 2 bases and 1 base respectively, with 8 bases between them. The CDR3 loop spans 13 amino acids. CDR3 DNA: TGTGCCTGGAGTCAAACAGCGAACACTGAAGCTTTCTTT. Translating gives CAWSQTANTEAFF.

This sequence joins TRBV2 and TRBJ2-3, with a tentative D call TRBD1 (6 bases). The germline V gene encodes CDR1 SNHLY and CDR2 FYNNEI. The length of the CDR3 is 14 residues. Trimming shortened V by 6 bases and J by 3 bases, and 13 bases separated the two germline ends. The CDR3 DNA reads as TGTGCCAGCAGCTTTACAGGGAGAACAGATACGCAGTATTTT. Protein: CASSFTGRTDTQYF. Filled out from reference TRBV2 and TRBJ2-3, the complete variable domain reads EPEVTQTPSHQVTQMGQEVILRCVPISNHLYFYWYRQILGQKVEFLVSFYNNEISEKSEIFDDQFSVERPDGSNFTLKIRSTKLEDSAMYFCASSFTGRTDTQYFGPGTRLTVL.

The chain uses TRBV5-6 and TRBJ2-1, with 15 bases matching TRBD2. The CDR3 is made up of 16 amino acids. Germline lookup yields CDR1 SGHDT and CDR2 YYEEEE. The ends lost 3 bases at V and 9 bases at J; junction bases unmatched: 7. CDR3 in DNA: TGTGCCAGCAGCTGGGGACTAGCGGGGGGAGTGATTGAGCAGTTCTTC. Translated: CASSWGLAGGVIEQFF. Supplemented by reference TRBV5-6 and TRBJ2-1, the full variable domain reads DAGVTQSPTHLIKTRGQQVTLRCSPKSGHDTVSWYQQALGQGPQFIFQYYEEEERQRGNFPDRFSGHQFPNYSSELNVNALLLGDSALYLCASSWGLAGGVIEQFFGPGTRLTVL.

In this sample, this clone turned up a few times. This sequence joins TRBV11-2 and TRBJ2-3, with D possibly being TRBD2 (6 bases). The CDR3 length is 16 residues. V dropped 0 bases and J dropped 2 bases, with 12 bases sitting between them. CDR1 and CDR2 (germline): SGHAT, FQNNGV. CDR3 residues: CASSLDLGGVTDTQYF. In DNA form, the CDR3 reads TGTGCCAGCAGCTTAGATCTCGGGGGAGTCACAGATACGCAGTATTTT.

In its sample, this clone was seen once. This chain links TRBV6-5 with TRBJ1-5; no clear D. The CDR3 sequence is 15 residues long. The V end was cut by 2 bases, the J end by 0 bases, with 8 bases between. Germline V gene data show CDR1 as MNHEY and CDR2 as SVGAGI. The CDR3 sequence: CASSYVYNSNQPQHF. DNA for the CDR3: TGTGCCAGCAGTTACGTCTATAATAGCAATCAGCCCCAGCATTTT.

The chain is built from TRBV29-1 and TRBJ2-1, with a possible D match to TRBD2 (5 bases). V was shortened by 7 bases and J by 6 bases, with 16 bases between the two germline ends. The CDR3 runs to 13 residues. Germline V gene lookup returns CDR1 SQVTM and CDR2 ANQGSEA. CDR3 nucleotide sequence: TGCAGCGGGTGGACTTACCCCGCCAATGAGCAGTTCTTC. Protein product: CSGWTYPANEQFF.

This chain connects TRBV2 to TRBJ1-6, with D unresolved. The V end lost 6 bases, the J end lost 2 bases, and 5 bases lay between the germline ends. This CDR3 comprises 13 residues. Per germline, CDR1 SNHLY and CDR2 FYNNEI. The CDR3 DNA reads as TGTGCCAGCAGAGACACCTATAATTCACCCCTCCACTTT. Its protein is CASRDTYNSPLHF.

The DNA of the CDR3 is TGTGCCAGCTCGGCAGGGTATGAAAAACTGTTTTTT. Protein sequence: CASSAGYEKLFF. The chain is built from TRBV6-6 and TRBJ1-4; perhaps TRBD1 as D (5 bases). Trimming pared 8 bases from V and 6 bases from J, leaving 10 bases between. Germline-derived CDR1 and CDR2 are MNHNY and SVGAGI (reference sequence). The CDR3 consists of 12 residues.

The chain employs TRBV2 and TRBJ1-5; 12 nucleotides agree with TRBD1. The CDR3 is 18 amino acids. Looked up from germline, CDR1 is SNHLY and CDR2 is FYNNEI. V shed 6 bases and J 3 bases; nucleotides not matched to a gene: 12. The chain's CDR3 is CASRAGTGGNRNNQPQHF. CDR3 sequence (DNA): TGTGCCAGCAGGGCCGGGACAGGGGGCAACAGGAACAATCAGCCCCAGCATTTT. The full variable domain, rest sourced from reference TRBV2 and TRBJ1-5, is EPEVTQTPSHQVTQMGQEVILRCVPISNHLYFYWYRQILGQKVEFLVSFYNNEISEKSEIFDDQFSVERPDGSNFTLKIRSTKLEDSAMYFCASRAGTGGNRNNQPQHFGDGTRLSIL.

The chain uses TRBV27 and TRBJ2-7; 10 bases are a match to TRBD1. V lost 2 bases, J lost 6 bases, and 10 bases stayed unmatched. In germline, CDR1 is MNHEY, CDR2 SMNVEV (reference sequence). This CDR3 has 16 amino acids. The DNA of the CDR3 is TGTGCCAGCAGTTTAGGCCCGACAGGGGGCAACGGCGAGCAGTACTTC. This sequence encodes CASSLGPTGGNGEQYF.

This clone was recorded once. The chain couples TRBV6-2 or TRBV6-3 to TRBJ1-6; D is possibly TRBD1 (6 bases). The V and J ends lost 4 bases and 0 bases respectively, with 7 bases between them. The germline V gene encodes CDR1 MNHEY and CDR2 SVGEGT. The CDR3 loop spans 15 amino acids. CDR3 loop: CASSWGRSYNSPLHF. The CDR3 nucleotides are TGTGCCAGCAGTTGGGGGCGCTCCTATAATTCACCCCTCCACTTT.

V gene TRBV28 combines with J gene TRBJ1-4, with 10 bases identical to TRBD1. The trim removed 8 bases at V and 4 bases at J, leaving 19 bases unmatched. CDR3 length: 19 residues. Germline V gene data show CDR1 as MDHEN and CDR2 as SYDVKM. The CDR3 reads CASRYDRGLPGSFNEKLFF. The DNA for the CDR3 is TGTGCCAGCCGATACGACAGGGGGCTCCCTGGATCTTTTAATGAAAAACTGTTTTTT.

The CDR3 DNA reads as TGTGCCAGCAGGGGGACTCAGGGTACTGAAGCTTTCTTT. This codes for CASRGTQGTEAFF. The gene calls are TRBV2 and TRBJ1-1, with a possible D match to TRBD1 (5 bases). Germline V CDR1 and CDR2: SNHLY, FYNNEI. This CDR3 comprises 13 residues. Trimming took off 6 bases at V and 5 bases at J, with 13 bases between the two ends.

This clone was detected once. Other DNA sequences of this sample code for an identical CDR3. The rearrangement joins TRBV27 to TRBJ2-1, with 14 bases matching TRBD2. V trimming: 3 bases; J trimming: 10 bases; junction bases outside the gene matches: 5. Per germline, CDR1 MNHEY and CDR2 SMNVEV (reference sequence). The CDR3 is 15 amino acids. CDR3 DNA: TGTGCCAGCAGTTTGGGGACTAGCGGGAGTCGCGAGCAGTTCTTC. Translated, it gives CASSLGTSGSREQFF.

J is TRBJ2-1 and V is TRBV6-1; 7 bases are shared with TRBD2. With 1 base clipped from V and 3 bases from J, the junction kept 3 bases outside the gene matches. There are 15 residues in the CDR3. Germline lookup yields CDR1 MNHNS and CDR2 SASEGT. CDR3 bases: TGTGCCAGCAGTGAAGGGACTAGGAACTACAATGAGCAGTTCTTC. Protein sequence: CASSEGTRNYNEQFF.

In nucleotides, the CDR3 is TGTGCCACCAGTGACTCAAGTTTAGCTAACTATGGCTACACCTTC. Protein sequence: CATSDSSLANYGYTF. The chain links TRBV24-1 to TRBJ1-2; D remains ambiguous. Trimming pared 4 bases from V and 0 bases from J, leaving 11 bases between. From germline, CDR1 is KGHDR and CDR2 SFDVKD. CDR3 length: 15 residues.

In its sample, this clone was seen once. The CDR3 coding sequence is TGTGCCAGCAGCCCGACAGGGCGGGACCAGCCCCAGCATTTT. This sequence encodes CASSPTGRDQPQHF. The chain couples TRBV7-9 to TRBJ1-5; 7 nucleotides align to TRBD1. J gave up 7 bases and V 5 bases, and 8 bases lay outside the gene matches. The germline V gene encodes CDR1 SEHNR and CDR2 FQNEAQ (reference sequence). The CDR3 totals 14 residues.

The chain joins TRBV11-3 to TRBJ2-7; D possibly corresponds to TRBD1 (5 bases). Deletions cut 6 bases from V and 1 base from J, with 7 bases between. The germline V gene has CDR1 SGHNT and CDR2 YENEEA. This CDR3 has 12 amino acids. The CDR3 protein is CASRGDSYEQYF. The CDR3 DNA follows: TGTGCCAGCAGAGGGGATTCCTACGAGCAGTACTTC. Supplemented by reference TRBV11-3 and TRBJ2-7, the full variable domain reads EAGVVQSPRYKIIEKKQPVAFWCNPISGHNTLYWYLQNLGQGPELLIRYENEEAVDDSQLPKDRFSAERLKGVDSTLKIQPAELGDSAVYLCASRGDSYEQYFGPGTRLTVT.